The rows below give T cell receptor beta chains drawn from one sample of a study of blood T cells in healthy people across ages. TCRdb re-derived calls from the 5' RACE reads in MiXCR, one entry per CDR3 protein. Of 650,000 or so distinct CDR3 sequences in the sample, under 65% were seen once. The sequenced sample consisted of blood. Source of these receptors: a woman aged 80 or older in good health. Both conserved end residues are part of each CDR3. The D gene is left open where the match is weak. Not every row has a clone size; where given, it reads once, few, many or a size class.

CDR3: CASRLLAGNEQFF; DNA: TGTGCCAGCAGGTTACTAGCGGGAAATGAGCAGTTCTTC; V: TRBV7-9; size: many; J: TRBJ2-1; D: TRBD2
CDR3: CSVEESVREQFF; DNA: TGCAGCGTTGAAGAGTCCGTACGTGAGCAGTTCTTC; V: TRBV29-1; size: once; J: TRBJ2-1; D: .
CDR3: CASSWGTGDSTDTQYF; DNA: TGTGCCAGTTCATGGGGAACAGGGGACAGCACAGATACGCAGTATTTT; V: TRBV6-1; size: few; J: TRBJ2-3; D: TRBD1
CDR3: CASSLRVGVGNTEAFF; DNA: TGCGCCAGCAGCTTGAGGGTCGGGGTGGGGAACACTGAAGCTTTCTTT; V: TRBV5-1; size: .; J: TRBJ1-1; D: .
CDR3: CSATPGTGEGEKLFF; DNA: TGCAGTGCGACACCAGGGACAGGGGAGGGTGAAAAACTGTTTTTT; V: TRBV20-1; size: .; J: TRBJ1-4; D: TRBD1
CDR3: CASKQGRQNNEQFF; DNA: TGTGCCAGCAAACAAGGCCGACAGAACAATGAGCAGTTCTTC; V: TRBV6-2/TRBV6-3; size: few; J: TRBJ2-1; D: .
CDR3: CASSESRGLDNEKLFF; DNA: TGTGCCAGCAGTGAATCTCGGGGGCTTGATAATGAAAAACTGTTTTTT; V: TRBV25-1; size: .; J: TRBJ1-4; D: .
CDR3: CSPRLPGQSSYEQYF; DNA: TGCAGTCCTCGCCTCCCGGGACAAAGCTCCTACGAGCAGTACTTC; V: TRBV20-1; size: many; J: TRBJ2-7; D: .
CDR3: CASSLKAGHAVPYEQYF; DNA: TGTGCCAGCAGCTTAAAAGCGGGCCATGCTGTTCCCTACGAGCAGTACTTC; V: TRBV5-8; size: .; J: TRBJ2-7; D: .
CDR3: CSAYAEMGTGYTF; DNA: TGCAGTGCCTACGCAGAAATGGGTACTGGCTACACCTTC; V: TRBV20-1; size: .; J: TRBJ1-2; D: .
CDR3: CASSLVGQRTYSNQPQHF; DNA: TGTGCCAGCAGCTTAGTGGGACAGAGAACCTATAGCAATCAGCCCCAGCATTTT; V: TRBV7-2; size: few; J: TRBJ1-5; D: TRBD1
CDR3: CASSFQGSGLAGGPVNEQFF; DNA: TGTGCCAGCAGTTTCCAGGGTTCGGGACTAGCGGGGGGGCCGGTTAATGAGCAGTTCTTC; V: TRBV25-1; size: .; J: TRBJ2-1; D: TRBD2
CDR3: CSVEGQEVEAFF; DNA: TGCAGCGTTGAAGGACAGGAAGTTGAAGCTTTCTTT; V: TRBV29-1; size: .; J: TRBJ1-1; D: .
CDR3: CASSLGLGQGEEKLFF; DNA: TGCGCCAGCAGCCTTGGCCTAGGACAGGGCGAGGAAAAACTGTTTTTT; V: TRBV4-3; size: .; J: TRBJ1-4; D: TRBD1
CDR3: CASRMFDRGGYGYTF; DNA: TGTGCCAGCAGAATGTTCGACAGGGGAGGCTATGGCTACACCTTC; V: TRBV6-5; size: many; J: TRBJ1-2; D: TRBD1
CDR3: CASGWDGYTF; DNA: TGTGCCAGCGGCTGGGATGGCTACACCTTC; V: TRBV6-2/TRBV6-3; size: .; J: TRBJ1-2; D: .
CDR3: CVGSLARGLGFGKLFF; DNA: TGCGTCGGCAGCTTGGCCAGGGGGCTCGGGTTTGGAAAACTGTTTTTT; V: TRBV5-1; size: .; J: TRBJ1-4; D: TRBD1
CDR3: CSARVRSRSSYNEQFF; DNA: TGCAGTGCTAGGGTCAGGTCGAGAAGCTCCTACAATGAGCAGTTCTTC; V: TRBV20-1; size: few; J: TRBJ2-1; D: .
CDR3: CASSQDSETSARFSYNEQFF; DNA: TGTGCCAGCAGCCAGGACTCCGAGACTAGCGCCCGCTTTTCCTACAATGAGCAGTTCTTC; V: TRBV4-2; size: .; J: TRBJ2-1; D: TRBD2
CDR3: CASSAYPGTSGGYEQFF; DNA: TGTGCCAGCAGTGCATACCCCGGGACTAGCGGGGGTTATGAGCAGTTCTTC; V: TRBV12-3/TRBV12-4; size: .; J: TRBJ2-1; D: TRBD2
CDR3: CASSRQTGNLPLHF; DNA: TGTGCCAGCAGTCGACAGACGGGTAATTTACCCCTCCACTTT; V: TRBV12-3/TRBV12-4; size: .; J: TRBJ1-6; D: .
CDR3: CASSSGGTESYNEQFF; DNA: TGTGCCAGCAGCTCCGGCGGGACAGAGAGTTACAATGAGCAGTTCTTC; V: TRBV21-1; size: many; J: TRBJ2-1; D: .